The clone carrying this TCR beta chain was seen more than once but under ten times. The antigen is undetermined. V was pared by 4 bases and J by 4 bases, with 13 bases between. This CDR3 has 13 amino acids. The germline V gene has CDR1 SQVTM and CDR2 ANQGSEA. This sample was included in a study of cytomegalovirus exposure and HLA in healthy donors. PCR employed 60 Vbeta and 13 Jbeta primers. Clones were sequenced by immunoSEQ multiplex PCR, and TCRdb holds only the in-frame ones, with some missing. The sample consists of about 180,000 clones, around 79% of them appearing once. Study-level results: A later analysis reportedly found fewer N-insertions in an Asian-associated ancestry cluster than the roughly 670-donor mean. Across all donors, roughly uniform sequencing depth was an assumption of the presence/absence analyses. Later, an analysis found that common viral pathogens appeared to be linked with several of the most significant clusters.

The chain combines TRBV29-1 with TRBJ1-1; D might be TRBD1 (5 bases). This sequence originates from a middle-aged woman in good health and CMV-seronegative. Sequenced: PBMCs. DNA of the CDR3: TGCAGCGTTGTCGAAGGGGCAATCACTGAAGCTTTCTTT. Its protein product is CSVVEGAITEAFF.